These 11 T cell receptor beta chains originate from one sample sequenced in a study of blood T cell repertoires in COVID-19. Sequencing used immunoSEQ multiplex PCR; TCRdb keeps in-frame clones, though not all of them. The sample has 180,000 or so clones, around 86% seen once; the top ten hold roughly 7.8%. Input material: peripheral blood. Receptor source: a man aged 60 to 69 with acute or convalescent COVID-19.

The chain employs TRBV6-5 and TRBJ2-7; 13 bases are a match to TRBD2. This CDR3 spans 15 amino acids. The ends lost 7 bases at V and 2 bases at J; junction bases unmatched: 5. Germline lookup yields CDR1 MNHEY and CDR2 SVGAGI. The CDR3 coding sequence is TGTGCCAGCATTGGACTAGCGGGAGTCCCCTACGAGCAGTACTTC. Protein sequence: CASIGLAGVPYEQYF.

The V call is TRBV7-8, the J call TRBJ1-4, with D maybe TRBD1 (6 bases). This CDR3 region has 15 residues. Deletions cut 5 bases from V and 3 bases from J, with 13 bases between. The germline V gene encodes CDR1 SGHVS and CDR2 FQNEAQ. This chain's CDR3 is CASSATGNPNEKLFF. The CDR3 nucleotides read TGTGCCAGCAGCGCTACAGGGAATCCTAATGAAAAACTGTTTTTT.

V gene TRBV15 combines with J gene TRBJ2-2, with D tentatively TRBD1 (5 bases). The CDR3 is 16 amino acids. Trimming took 1 base from V and 10 from J, leaving 19 bases between them. Per the germline V gene, CDR1 is LNHNV and CDR2 is YYDKDF (reference sequence). The CDR3 sequence is CATSRARQGPRSELFF. CDR3 sequence (DNA): TGTGCCACCAGCAGAGCTCGGCAGGGCCCACGGTCGGAGCTGTTTTTT. Complete variable domain (other parts from reference TRBV15 and TRBJ2-2): DAMVIQNPRYQVTQFGKPVTLSCSQTLNHNVMYWYQQKSSQAPKLLFHYYDKDFNNEADTPDNFQSRRPNTSFCFLDIRSPGLGDTAMYLCATSRARQGPRSELFFGEGSRLTVL.

V and J are TRBV6-6 and TRBJ1-1; D remains unclear. Looked up from germline, CDR1 is MNHNY and CDR2 is SVGAGI (reference sequence). The CDR3 is 13 residues long. Trimming took off 2 bases at V and 6 bases at J, with 10 bases between the two ends. CDR3 residues: CASSYPNSPEAFF. CDR3 DNA sequence: TGTGCCAGCAGTTACCCGAACAGCCCTGAAGCTTTCTTT.

The chain couples TRBV5-1 to TRBJ1-2, with D maybe TRBD1 (6 bases). The CDR3 has 14 amino acids. Germline-derived CDR1 and CDR2 are SGHRS and YFSETQ. V lost 2 bases, J lost 4 bases, and 12 bases lay in between. The CDR3 region has the DNA TGCGCCAGCAGCTTTGGGACAACGGCCTATGGCTACACCTTC. As protein: CASSFGTTAYGYTF. Together with reference TRBV5-1 and TRBJ1-2, the CDR3 gives the full variable domain: KAGVTQTPRYLIKTRGQQVTLSCSPISGHRSVSWYQQTPGQGLQFLFEYFSETQRNKGNFPGRFSGRQFSNSRSEMNVSTLELGDSALYLCASSFGTTAYGYTFGSGTRLTVV.

V gene TRBV5-1 combines with J gene TRBJ1-1; D is perhaps TRBD1 (5 bases). The CDR3 contains 17 residues. Germline loops: CDR1 SGHRS, CDR2 YFSETQ. V lost 2 bases to trimming and J lost 3 bases, with 20 bases between them. The CDR3 DNA is TGCGCCAGCAGCTTAAACCCGACGGCGGGGGTTGACACTGAAGCTTTCTTT. The encoded protein is CASSLNPTAGVDTEAFF.

The V gene is TRBV27, the J gene TRBJ2-5; 14 bases align to TRBD2. Unmatched junction bases numbered 11, after V lost 5 bases and J lost 6 bases. This CDR3 is built from 17 residues. CDR1 and CDR2 (germline): MNHEY, SMNVEV (reference sequence). CDR3 DNA: TGTGCCAGCAGTCGTTATGGGGGACTAGCGGGGGATCAGACCCAGTACTTC. Amino acid sequence: CASSRYGGLAGDQTQYF.

The chain employs TRBV28 and TRBJ1-5; D gene uncertain. The CDR3 is 16 amino acids. Germline CDR1 and CDR2: MDHEN and SYDVKM. V lost 7 bases to trimming and J lost 0 bases, with 16 bases between them. CDR3 protein: CASTPVRPYSNQPQHF. The CDR3 DNA is TGTGCCAGCACCCCAGTGCGGCCTTATAGCAATCAGCCCCAGCATTTT.

The chain has TRBV5-1 and TRBJ1-1; D remains ambiguous. The CDR3 has 13 residues. In germline, CDR1 is SGHRS, CDR2 YFSETQ. V was shortened by 3 bases and J by 2 bases, with 8 bases between the two germline ends. The CDR3 nucleotides read TGCGCCAGCAGCTCCGGAGATAACACTGAAGCTTTCTTT. Its translation: CASSSGDNTEAFF.

V gene TRBV5-1 combines with J gene TRBJ1-4, with 10 nucleotides matching TRBD1. Germline CDR1 and CDR2: SGHRS and YFSETQ. The CDR3 sequence is 15 residues long. Germline trimming cut 4 bases from V and 6 bases from J; bases unmatched to any gene: 6. The CDR3 spells CASSPRQGAHEKLFF. The CDR3 DNA reads as TGCGCCAGCAGCCCACGACAGGGGGCTCATGAAAAACTGTTTTTT.

V and J are TRBV5-4 and TRBJ1-1; weak D call: TRBD1 (6 bases). Germline assignment: CDR1 SGHNT and CDR2 YYREEE (reference sequence). Trimming cost V 3 bases and J 3 bases, with 18 bases left between them. The CDR3 loop spans 16 amino acids. CDR3 DNA: TGTGCCAGCAGCTCCGGTGGGGGGGCGGGTGACACTGAAGCTTTCTTT. Translation: CASSSGGGAGDTEAFF.